This TCR beta chain was observed in a study of cytotoxic CD8 clonotypes in ibrutinib-treated CLL. Study-wide context: Patients attained around 25 partial and 2 complete responses; at median around 5.5 years, about 15 remained remitted while approximately 12 progressed. Study results and limitations: Clonality went higher at ibrutinib response and then dropped back toward baseline at progression. Baseline clonality, above age-matched healthy donor levels, tracked circulating CD8+ T-cell counts.

This clone has more than one count but fewer than ten. The antigen remains unidentified. V was shortened by 4 bases and J by 0 bases, with 15 bases between the two germline ends. Germline-derived CDR1 and CDR2 are SEHNR and FQNEAQ (reference sequence). This CDR3 is built from 17 residues. TCRdb's table, derived via immunoSEQ multiplex PCR, lists solely in-frame clones and lacks some. The table has fewer than 80,000 clones, less than 75% seen once. The chain has TRBV7-9 and TRBJ2-2; D not resolved. Material: PBMCs, obtained after 12 months of ibrutinib treatment. The receptor's source is a human donor with chronic lymphocytic leukemia. The CDR3 DNA is TGTGCCAGCAGCTCTACAGTGGCGGCTTCGAACACCGGGGAGCTGTTTTTT. Amino acids: CASSSTVAASNTGELFF.